This T cell receptor (beta chain) stems from a study of human T cells and chemical hapten exposure. As for the study in general: Per-sample TCR yield variation was attributed mainly to small pooled library volume differences. Overall study results and limits: DPC sensitization produced no change in TCRs with frequency above 1 in 1000. Every donor had alopecia, and their immune response may therefore differ from healthy people's.

As to this clonotype: Its target is unknown.

MiXCR, run by TCRdb on the RACE reads, gives a single entry per CDR3 protein. This sample has 150,000 to 200,000 distinct CDR3 sequences, with roughly 15% found just once. Time point specified: patch test 1, 2 weeks after DPC sensitization. Specified treatment: therapeutic diphenylcyclopropenone sensitization with weekly scalp DPC. Patches went on only after blood had been drawn each time. V gave up 4 bases and J gave up 1 base, with 26 bases separating them. CDR3 length: 19 residues. CDR1 and CDR2 (germline): MNHEY, SVGEGT. The chain uses TRBV6-2 or TRBV6-3 and TRBJ2-7, with a weak D call TRBD2 (5 bases). The sequencing used whole blood, collected in connection with sensitization to the hapten diphenylcyclopropenone (DPC). This sequence originates from a woman aged 30 to 39 with alopecia areata. Some clones in this sample may be carry-over from other donors' samples. The CDR3: CASSWRLEARVPSSYEQYF. In nucleotides, the CDR3 is TGTGCCAGCAGTTGGAGATTGGAGGCCCGGGTACCATCTTCCTACGAGCAGTACTTC.